This TCR beta chain was captured by sequencing in a study of lymphopenia after photon versus proton radiotherapy. Points from the study as a whole: Larger post-nadir TCR diversity loss correlated inversely with survival in deceased patients.

A note on this clone: As yet, its antigen is unknown.

Assay: immunoSEQ multiplex PCR; the TCRdb copy retains only in-frame clones and omits some. The sample lists roughly 58,000 clones, roughly 90% seen once, with 10% to 15% in the top ten. Germline loops: CDR1 MNHNY, CDR2 SVGAGI (reference sequence). The length of the CDR3 is 15 residues. V lost 0 bases and J 9 bases, leaving 12 bases between the germline ends. The sequencing used peripheral blood, collected from a patient treated with proton-based radiotherapy. This clonotype was sampled from a man older than 75 with esophageal cancer. The chain recombines TRBV6-6 with TRBJ1-6; D possibly corresponds to TRBD1 (5 bases). CDR3 sequence reads: CASSYSAGQGSPLHF. The CDR3 DNA follows: TGTGCCAGCAGTTACTCTGCAGGGCAGGGTTCACCCCTCCACTTT.